This T cell receptor beta chain was recovered during a study of T cell changes during pregnancy in multiple sclerosis. This clone was observed a handful of times. Other DNA sequences within the sample encode an identical CDR3. The J segment lost 2 bases and the V segment lost 0 bases, leaving 3 bases of the junction unmatched. The CDR3 sequence is 15 residues long. Germline V gives CDR1 WSHSY, CDR2 SAAADI. Here immunoSEQ multiplex PCR was the method, and the copy in TCRdb shows in-frame clones only, minus some. This table has tens of thousands of clones, over 75% appearing once. This sequence was found in a female donor with multiple sclerosis, enrolled in a pregnancy study. V is TRBV10-2 and J is TRBJ2-7; 8 bases match TRBD1. Sequences were derived from peripheral blood, sampled in the first trimester of pregnancy. The CDR3 is CASSESNRGTYEQYF. CDR3 nucleotides: TGCGCCAGCAGTGAGTCAAACAGGGGGACCTACGAGCAGTACTTC.